This T cell receptor (beta chain) stems from a study of human T cells and chemical hapten exposure. V lost 4 bases, J lost 2 bases, and 9 bases lay in between. CDR1 and CDR2 from the germline V gene are SQVTM and ANQGSEA. CDR3 length: 13 residues. This clonotype was picked up a small number of times. Time point meaning: pre-sensitization, week 0. The treatment here: therapeutic diphenylcyclopropenone sensitization with weekly scalp DPC. As processed by the authors: Just over 95,000 TCRs per sample was the median, with a range of roughly 20,000 to 700,000. From the RACE reads, TCRdb called clonotypes with MiXCR, one entry per CDR3 protein. In this record, the V and J calls reflect TCRdb's handling and not the investigators' own analysis. This table holds about 80,000 distinct CDR3 sequences, roughly 15% found once.

This material consisted of whole blood, taken in connection with sensitization to the hapten diphenylcyclopropenone (DPC). The TCR comes from a woman between 50 and 59 years old with alopecia areata. Some clones in this sample may be carry-over from other donors' samples. The gene calls are TRBV29-1 and TRBJ2-1; D not certain. As DNA, the CDR3 is TGCAGCGTTGGACAATTCACCTACAATGAGCAGTTCTTC. Its protein is CSVGQFTYNEQFF.